A single sample is the source of the 5 T cell receptor beta chains below, sequenced in a study of CD8 T cells in ankylosing spondylitis. These receptors' targets are unknown. Findings and limits, study-wide: Seemingly characteristic of ankylosing spondylitis blood was a TCR beta motif consisting of 7 or 8 highly homologous variants.

One entry per CDR3 protein, called by TCRdb with MiXCR from the 5' RACE reads. The sample shows 100,000 to 150,000 distinct CDR3 sequences, roughly 15% of them seen only once. The sequenced material came from blood, either unsorted or a sorted T cell fraction (not recorded which). The receptors were sampled from a male donor with ankylosing spondylitis.

CDR3 DNA: TGTGCCAGCAGCAAAGGACTAGCGGGATACAATGAGCAGTTCTTC. As protein: CASSKGLAGYNEQFF. The chain recombines TRBV7-9 with TRBJ2-1, with 12 nucleotides matching TRBD2. After removal of 5 bases from V and 4 bases from J, the junction contained 3 bases not matched to a gene. Germline values: CDR1 SEHNR, CDR2 FQNEAQ (reference sequence). The CDR3 loop spans 15 amino acids.

The chain couples TRBV27 to TRBJ1-2, with D hard to call. This CDR3 has 14 residues. Germline CDR1 reads MNHEY; CDR2 reads SMNVEV (reference sequence). The V and J ends lost 2 bases and 2 bases respectively, with 9 bases between them. The CDR3 DNA sequence: TGTGCCAGCAGTTTACAATACGGCAACTATGGCTACACCTTC. As protein: CASSLQYGNYGYTF.

Ten or more counts support this clonotype. The chain uses TRBV4-1 and TRBJ2-1; D unclear. Germline V gene sequence: CDR1 MGHRA, CDR2 YSYEKL. The CDR3 has 16 amino acids. The V gene lost 1 base and the J gene lost 2 bases, with 12 bases spanning the gap. CDR3 protein: CASSQGLEITYNEQFF. DNA of the CDR3: TGCGCCAGCAGCCAAGGCCTAGAGATTACCTACAATGAGCAGTTCTTC.

The chain has TRBV20-1 and TRBJ1-5, with D possibly TRBD1 on 5 matching bases. Germline-derived CDR1 and CDR2 are DFQATT and SNEGSKA (reference sequence). V was pared by 6 bases and J by 1 base, with 13 bases between. The CDR3 totals 14 residues. The CDR3 region has the DNA TGCAGTGCCCTTCAAGGGGACAGCAATCAGCCCCAGCATTTT. Its translation: CSALQGDSNQPQHF.

This chain uses TRBV6-1 with TRBJ1-5; D uncertain. The CDR3 is 17 residues long. V was pared by 4 bases and J by 3 bases, with 19 bases between. The germline CDR1 and CDR2 sequences are MNHNS and SASEGT. The CDR3 loop is CASSGLHSRFSNQPQHF. The DNA for the CDR3 is TGTGCCAGCAGTGGGTTGCACTCCCGTTTCTCCAATCAGCCCCAGCATTTT.